Described below is a single TCR beta chain sequence and its context. The length of the CDR3 is 15 residues. Germline loops: CDR1 KGHSH, CDR2 LQKENI. Trimming removed 3 bases at V and 0 bases at J, with 11 bases between. These data come from a study of technical replicates of blood from a few donors. The protocol was immunoSEQ multiplex PCR, while the TCRdb copy is restricted to in-frame clones and leaves out a portion. The data contain roughly 57,000 clones, 90% to 95% of them singletons. The V and J genes are TRBV18 and TRBJ1-1, with D tentatively TRBD1 (6 bases). The TCR sequence derives from a human donor in good health. Some clones in this sample may be carry-over from other donors' samples. Sequenced input: PBMCs. The CDR3 is CASSPYRDLNTEAFF. In DNA, the CDR3 is TGTGCCAGCTCACCTTACAGGGATTTGAACACTGAAGCTTTCTTT.